A single TCR beta chain is shown here with its context. Its antigen is not identified. This specimen comes from a study of T cells after yellow fever vaccination. Study results and limitations: Overall, a small share of clonotypes was seen in both CD4 and CD8 compartments.

Production of TCR cDNA was by 5'RACE template switching, which also added a universal primer site and UMIs. TCRdb reprocessed the 5' RACE reads via MiXCR and lists one record per CDR3 protein. The sample has about 630,000 distinct CDR3 sequences; roughly 12% are singletons. CDR1 and CDR2 from the germline V gene are MNHEY and SVGAGI. The CDR3 sequence is 14 residues long. Trimming shortened V by 4 bases and J by 1 base, and 10 bases separated the two germline ends. The rearrangement uses TRBV6-5 and TRBJ1-1; no clear D gene. The sample consisted of PBMCs, taken on the day of the yellow fever booster vaccination. The receptor's source is a man younger than 40 who received the YFV17D yellow fever vaccine. Here the CDR3 reads CASSSYWGNTEAFF. In DNA form, the CDR3 reads TGTGCCAGCAGTTCTTATTGGGGGAACACTGAAGCTTTCTTT.